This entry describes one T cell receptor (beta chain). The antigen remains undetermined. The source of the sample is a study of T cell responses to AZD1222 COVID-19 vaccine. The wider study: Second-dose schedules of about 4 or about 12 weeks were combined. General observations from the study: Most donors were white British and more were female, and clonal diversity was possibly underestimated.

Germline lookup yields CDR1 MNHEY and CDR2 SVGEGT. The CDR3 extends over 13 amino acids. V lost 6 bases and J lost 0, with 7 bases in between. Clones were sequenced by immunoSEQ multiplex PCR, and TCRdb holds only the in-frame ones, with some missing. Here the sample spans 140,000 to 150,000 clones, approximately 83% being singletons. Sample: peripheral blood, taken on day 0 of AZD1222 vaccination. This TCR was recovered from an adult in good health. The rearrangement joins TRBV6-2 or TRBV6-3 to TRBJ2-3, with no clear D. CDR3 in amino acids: CASSSTSTDTQYF. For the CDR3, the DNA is TGTGCCAGCAGCTCCACTAGCACAGATACGCAGTATTTT.